The 28 T cell receptor beta chains presented below share a single source sample, sequenced in a study of long-term antiretroviral therapy in people with HIV. Runs used v3.0 of the immunoSEQ assay and were done at survey level. Only in-frame clones appear in the TCRdb table, and some are missing; sequencing was by immunoSEQ multiplex PCR. The sample shows about 23,000 clones, around 81% of them seen only once. Specimen: unsorted PBMCs, collected 1.5 years after starting antiretroviral therapy. Source of these receptors: a man in his thirties or forties with HIV.

V is TRBV28 and J is TRBJ1-3; maybe TRBD1 (5 bases). The CDR3 loop spans 15 amino acids. Per the germline V gene, CDR1 is MDHEN and CDR2 is SYDVKM. Trimming cost V 2 bases and J 4 bases, with 12 bases left between them. The chain's CDR3 is CASSLSPRAGNTIYF. The CDR3 DNA sequence: TGTGCCAGCAGTTTAAGCCCCAGGGCCGGAAACACCATATATTTT.

The V and J genes are TRBV7-9 and TRBJ2-5; D might be TRBD2 (6 bases). CDR1 is SEHNR and CDR2 is FQNEAQ in the germline V gene (reference sequence). CDR3 length equals 15 residues. The V end lost 2 bases, the J end lost 2 bases, and 12 bases lay between the germline ends. CDR3 region: CASSLITGVQETQYF. The CDR3 DNA sequence: TGTGCCAGCAGCTTAATAACGGGGGTACAAGAGACCCAGTACTTC.

The V gene is TRBV19, the J gene TRBJ1-1; tentative D call: TRBD1 (5 bases). Between the trimmed V and J ends, which lost 9 bases and 0 bases, there was a span of 11 bases. Germline CDR1 LNHDA, CDR2 SQIVND (reference sequence). The CDR3 runs to 13 residues. CDR3 protein: CASSGTMNTEAFF. CDR3 nucleotide sequence: TGTGCCAGCAGTGGGACGATGAACACTGAAGCTTTCTTT.

The gene calls are TRBV4-3 and TRBJ2-7; 9 bases align to TRBD2. Germline assignment: CDR1 LGHNA and CDR2 YSLEER. After removal of 1 base from V and 5 bases from J, the junction contained 6 bases not matched to a gene. This CDR3 contains 15 residues. This CDR3 reads CASSQGVAGENEQYF. DNA for the CDR3: TGCGCCAGCAGCCAAGGGGTAGCGGGAGAGAACGAGCAGTACTTC.

The DNA of the CDR3 is TGTGCCAGCAGTACCAACCGCAACCAAGAGACCCAGTACTTC. Translating gives CASSTNRNQETQYF. The chain couples TRBV27 to TRBJ2-5; no reliable D call. Germline CDR1 MNHEY, CDR2 SMNVEV (reference sequence). This CDR3 region has 14 residues. V lost 5 bases and J lost 0, with 10 bases in between.

CDR3 amino acids: CASSYSRDRATEAFF. The CDR3 nucleotides read TGTGCCAGCAGTTACTCCCGGGACAGGGCCACTGAAGCTTTCTTT. The V and J genes are TRBV6-5 and TRBJ1-1; TRBD1 matches at 9 bases. Unmatched junction bases numbered 3, after V lost 0 bases and J lost 4 bases. Germline V gene sequence: CDR1 MNHEY, CDR2 SVGAGI. This CDR3 is built from 15 residues.

This clone has a handful of counts. The chain uses TRBV7-8 and TRBJ1-1; D is unresolved. There are 15 residues in the CDR3. V lost 4 bases and J 1 base, leaving 13 bases between the germline ends. Looked up from germline, CDR1 is SGHVS and CDR2 is FQNEAQ. The CDR3 region is CASSSRYRQNTEAFF. In DNA form, the CDR3 reads TGTGCCAGCAGCTCCCGTTATCGGCAGAACACTGAAGCTTTCTTT.

This sequence joins TRBV7-8 and TRBJ2-3; the D gene is possibly TRBD1 (5 bases). Germline V gene sequence: CDR1 SGHVS, CDR2 FQNEAQ. This CDR3 comprises 14 residues. V lost 1 base and J 2 bases, leaving 7 bases between the germline ends. The CDR3 region has the DNA TGTGCCAGCAGCTTAGACAGGTCCACAGATACGCAGTATTTT. Amino acid sequence: CASSLDRSTDTQYF.

The J gene is TRBJ2-3, the V gene TRBV9; D assignment may be TRBD1 or TRBD2 (6 bases each). V gave up 3 bases and J gave up 6 bases, with 23 bases separating them. The germline V gene has CDR1 SGDLS and CDR2 YYNGEE. The CDR3 totals 17 residues. The CDR3 DNA reads TGTGCCAGCAGCGCCGTCGGGGGCTCATTGAGAGGGGATACGCAGTATTTT. Its translation: CASSAVGGSLRGDTQYF.

The gene calls are TRBV7-2 and TRBJ2-2; 11 bases map to TRBD2. This CDR3 spans 14 amino acids. V lost 9 bases to trimming and J lost 4 bases; unmatched junction nucleotides: 4. Germline assignment: CDR1 SGHTA and CDR2 FQGNSA. CDR3 in amino acids: CARAGTSGTGELFF. CDR3 in DNA: TGTGCCAGAGCCGGGACTAGCGGCACCGGGGAGCTGTTTTTT.

CDR3 nucleotide sequence: TGCGCCAGCAGCCAAGGGACTCGGGATTCTGGAAACACCATATATTTT. This translates into CASSQGTRDSGNTIYF. The chain links TRBV4-3 to TRBJ1-3, with D hard to call. Trimming took 1 base from V and 1 from J, leaving 11 bases between them. The CDR3 covers 16 residues. In germline, CDR1 is LGHNA, CDR2 YSLEER.

The gene calls are TRBV10-3 and TRBJ2-5; D may match TRBD1 or TRBD2 (5 bases each). The CDR3 is made up of 17 amino acids. V lost 6 bases and J lost 2, with 22 bases in between. CDR1 is ENHRY and CDR2 is SYGVKD in the germline V gene. Here the CDR3 reads CAISRGARAGGQETQYF. The CDR3 nucleotides read TGTGCCATCAGCCGAGGGGCCAGGGCTGGGGGTCAAGAGACCCAGTACTTC.

The chain couples TRBV19 to TRBJ1-1, with TRBD1 identical over 7 bases. Germline V lookup: CDR1 LNHDA, CDR2 SQIVND (reference sequence). The V and J ends lost 1 base and 4 bases, in that order; junction bases with no gene match: 3. This CDR3 region has 14 residues. CDR3 protein: CASSIGQGITEAFF. In nucleotides, the CDR3 is TGTGCCAGTAGTATAGGACAGGGTATCACTGAAGCTTTCTTT.

This sequence joins TRBV11-1 and TRBJ2-2, with a tentative D call TRBD1 (5 bases). V lost 5 bases and J lost 6, with 13 bases in between. Germline CDR1 is SGHAT and CDR2 is FQDESV (reference sequence). The CDR3 totals 14 residues. This chain's CDR3 is CASSDDKGPGELFF. The DNA of the CDR3 is TGTGCCAGCAGCGACGATAAGGGGCCCGGGGAGCTGTTTTTT.

The chain joins TRBV5-4 to TRBJ1-1, with 7 bases fitting TRBD1. Germline lookup yields CDR1 SGHNT and CDR2 YYREEE (reference sequence). V lost 4 bases, J lost 6 bases, and 6 bases stayed unmatched. This CDR3 comprises 13 residues. This CDR3 reads CASSITGAPEAFF. In DNA form, the CDR3 reads TGTGCCAGCAGCATAACAGGGGCCCCTGAAGCTTTCTTT.

This clone turned up a few times. This chain joins TRBV10-1 and TRBJ2-5; maybe TRBD1 (5 bases). Trimming stripped 2 bases from V and 1 base from J, with 8 bases between. Germline loops: CDR1 WNHNN, CDR2 SYGVQD (reference sequence). The CDR3 extends over 14 amino acids. The CDR3 spells CASSEKGFQETQYF. In DNA form, the CDR3 reads TGCGCCAGCAGTGAGAAGGGGTTCCAAGAGACCCAGTACTTC.

This chain links TRBV4-2 with TRBJ2-3; no clear D. CDR3 length: 16 residues. V was trimmed by 2 bases and J by 0 bases, leaving 12 bases between them. Germline CDR1 LGHNA, CDR2 YNFKEQ. CDR3 DNA: TGTGCCAGCAGCCAAATCCGGGTTACTAGCACAGATACGCAGTATTTT. It is translated as CASSQIRVTSTDTQYF.

This clone was picked up one time. As DNA, the CDR3 is TGCGCCAGCAGAGGACTGACTCCCTACGAGCAGTACTTC. Its protein product is CASRGLTPYEQYF. The gene calls are TRBV4-1 and TRBJ2-7; tentative D call: TRBD2 (5 bases). The CDR3 sequence is 13 residues long. Germline CDR1 is MGHRA and CDR2 is YSYEKL. V dropped 6 bases and J dropped 2 bases, with 11 bases sitting between them.

The V gene is TRBV7-3, the J gene TRBJ1-5; D not resolved. The CDR3 runs to 13 residues. CDR1 and CDR2 from the germline V gene are SGHTA and FQGTGA. V was shortened by 0 bases and J by 5 bases, with 5 bases between the two germline ends. CDR3 protein: CASSLTQDQPQHF. In DNA, the CDR3 is TGTGCCAGCAGCTTAACGCAGGATCAGCCCCAGCATTTT.

The genes are TRBV10-3 and TRBJ2-3; D remains unclear. Germline assignment: CDR1 ENHRY and CDR2 SYGVKD. This CDR3 has 13 amino acids. Trimming removed 9 bases at V and 1 base at J, with 11 bases between. CDR3 DNA sequence: TGTGCCATTAACTTCGCAGGCACAGATACGCAGTATTTT. This gives the protein CAINFAGTDTQYF.

This clone was recorded once. The V call is TRBV5-1, the J call TRBJ1-6, with D possibly TRBD1 on 5 matching bases. CDR1 is SGHRS and CDR2 is YFSETQ in the germline V gene. Trimming shortened V by 4 bases and J by 7 bases, and 21 bases separated the two germline ends. The CDR3 spans 17 residues. Written as DNA, the CDR3 is TGCGCCAGCAGCCGTTCGTATGGAGACAGAGTAAATTCACCCCTCCACTTT. Encoded protein: CASSRSYGDRVNSPLHF.

CDR3 residues: CASSGRGLGGELFF. CDR3 DNA: TGTGCCAGCAGCGGCAGGGGGCTTGGCGGGGAGCTGTTTTTT. The V call is TRBV5-8, the J call TRBJ2-2; TRBD1 matches 8 bases. This CDR3 is 14 amino acids long. V was clipped by 4 bases and J by 7 bases; unmatched bases: 6. In germline, CDR1 is SGHTS, CDR2 YDEGEE.

The chain recombines TRBV6-5 with TRBJ1-6, with TRBD1 as a possible D gene (5 bases). The V gene lost 4 bases and the J gene lost 10 bases, with 11 bases spanning the gap. This CDR3 has 13 amino acids. Germline CDR1 MNHEY, CDR2 SVGAGI. The CDR3 sequence is CASSWGGNSPLHF. CDR3 DNA: TGTGCCAGCAGTTGGGGCGGGAACTCACCCCTCCACTTT.

This clone was detected only a few times. The CDR3 reads CASNAYGYTF. The CDR3 DNA reads TGTGCCAGCAATGCCTATGGCTACACCTTC. The gene calls are TRBV2 and TRBJ1-2; no definite D call. Trimming took 7 bases from V and 4 from J, leaving 4 bases between them. CDR1 is SNHLY and CDR2 is FYNNEI in the germline V gene. This CDR3 is 10 amino acids long.

The chain combines TRBV6-6 with TRBJ1-1; a possible D gene is TRBD1 (5 bases). V shed 7 bases and J shed 1 base, with 13 bases lying between them. Per germline, CDR1 MNHNY and CDR2 SVGAGI (reference sequence). The CDR3 totals 14 residues. CDR3 in DNA: TGTGCCAGCACCACTACAGGTGCGAACACTGAAGCTTTCTTT. Protein product: CASTTTGANTEAFF.

This chain uses TRBV19 with TRBJ2-4; 8 nucleotides agree with TRBD1. The CDR3 length is 12 residues. The V gene's germline CDR1 is LNHDA and CDR2 SQIVND (reference sequence). V shed 6 bases, J shed 11 bases, and the junction held 6 bases outside the gene matches. The CDR3 sequence: CASSQDRGVQYF. For the CDR3, the DNA is TGTGCCAGTAGCCAAGACAGGGGCGTTCAGTACTTC.

The gene calls are TRBV4-1 and TRBJ2-3; D unclear. Germline lookup yields CDR1 MGHRA and CDR2 YSYEKL. The CDR3 loop spans 15 amino acids. V lost 0 bases, J lost 3 bases, and 10 bases lay in between. The CDR3 nucleotides are TGCGCCAGCAGCCAAGAGTGGGTTTTTACAGATACGCAGTATTTT. It codes for CASSQEWVFTDTQYF.

This sequence joins TRBV29-1 and TRBJ2-3; D is undetermined. Deletions cut 7 bases from V and 1 base from J, with 3 bases between. The CDR3 consists of 10 residues. Germline CDR1 reads SQVTM; CDR2 reads ANQGSEA. The CDR3 here is CSGGTDTQYF. The CDR3 DNA sequence: TGCAGCGGTGGCACAGATACGCAGTATTTT.